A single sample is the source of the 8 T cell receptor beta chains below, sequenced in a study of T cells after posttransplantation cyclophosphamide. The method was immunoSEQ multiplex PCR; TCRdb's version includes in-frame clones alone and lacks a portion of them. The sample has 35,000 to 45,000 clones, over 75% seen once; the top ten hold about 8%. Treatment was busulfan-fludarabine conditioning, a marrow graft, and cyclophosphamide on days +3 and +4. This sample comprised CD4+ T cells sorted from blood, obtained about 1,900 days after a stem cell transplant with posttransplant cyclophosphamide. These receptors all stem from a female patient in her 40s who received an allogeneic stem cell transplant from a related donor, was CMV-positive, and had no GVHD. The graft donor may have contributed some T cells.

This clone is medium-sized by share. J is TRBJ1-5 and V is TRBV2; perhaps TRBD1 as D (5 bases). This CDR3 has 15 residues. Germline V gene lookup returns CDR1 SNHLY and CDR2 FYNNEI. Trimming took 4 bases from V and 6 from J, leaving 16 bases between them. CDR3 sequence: CASSVRTTGSQPQHF. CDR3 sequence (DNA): TGTGCCAGCAGTGTCAGGACAACTGGTAGTCAGCCCCAGCATTTT. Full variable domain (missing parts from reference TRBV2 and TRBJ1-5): EPEVTQTPSHQVTQMGQEVILRCVPISNHLYFYWYRQILGQKVEFLVSFYNNEISEKSEIFDDQFSVERPDGSNFTLKIRSTKLEDSAMYFCASSVRTTGSQPQHFGDGTRLSIL.

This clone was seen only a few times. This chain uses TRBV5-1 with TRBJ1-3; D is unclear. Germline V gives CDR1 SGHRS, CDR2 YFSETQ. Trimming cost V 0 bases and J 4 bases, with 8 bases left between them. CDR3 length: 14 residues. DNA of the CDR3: TGCGCCAGCAGCTTGGAAGACACCGGAAACACCATATATTTT. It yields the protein CASSLEDTGNTIYF. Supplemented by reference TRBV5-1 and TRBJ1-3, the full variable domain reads KAGVTQTPRYLIKTRGQQVTLSCSPISGHRSVSWYQQTPGQGLQFLFEYFSETQRNKGNFPGRFSGRQFSNSRSEMNVSTLELGDSALYLCASSLEDTGNTIYFGEGSWLTVV.

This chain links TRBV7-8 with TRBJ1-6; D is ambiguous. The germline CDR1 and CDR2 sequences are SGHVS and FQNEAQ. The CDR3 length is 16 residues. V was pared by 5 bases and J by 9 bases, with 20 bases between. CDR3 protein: CASSPLSGTVTSPLHF. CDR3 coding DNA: TGTGCCAGCAGCCCTCTCTCTGGAACAGTGACTTCACCCCTCCACTTT. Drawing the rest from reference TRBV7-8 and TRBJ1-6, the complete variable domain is GAGVSQSPRYKVAKRGQDVALRCDPISGHVSLFWYQQALGQGPEFLTYFQNEAQLDKSGLPSDRFFAERPEGSVSTLKIQRTQQEDSAVYLCASSPLSGTVTSPLHFGNGTRLTVT.

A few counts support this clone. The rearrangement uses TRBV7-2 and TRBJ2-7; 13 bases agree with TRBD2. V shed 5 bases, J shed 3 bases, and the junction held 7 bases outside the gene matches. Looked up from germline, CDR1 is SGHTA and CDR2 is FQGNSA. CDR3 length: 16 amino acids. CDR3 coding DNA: TGTGCCAGCAGCCTGGGACTAGCGGGGAGGATCTACGAGCAGTACTTC. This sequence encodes CASSLGLAGRIYEQYF. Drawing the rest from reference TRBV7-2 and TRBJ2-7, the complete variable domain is GAGVSQSPSNKVTEKGKDVELRCDPISGHTALYWYRQSLGQGLEFLIYFQGNSAPDKSGLPSDRFSAERTGGSVSTLTIQRTQQEDSAVYLCASSLGLAGRIYEQYFGPGTRLTVT.

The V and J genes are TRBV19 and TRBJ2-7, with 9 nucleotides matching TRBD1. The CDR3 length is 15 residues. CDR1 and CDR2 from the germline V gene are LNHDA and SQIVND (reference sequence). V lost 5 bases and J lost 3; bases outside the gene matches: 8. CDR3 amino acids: CASSGNRGPYYEQYF. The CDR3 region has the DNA TGTGCCAGTAGTGGAAACAGGGGGCCGTACTACGAGCAGTACTTC.

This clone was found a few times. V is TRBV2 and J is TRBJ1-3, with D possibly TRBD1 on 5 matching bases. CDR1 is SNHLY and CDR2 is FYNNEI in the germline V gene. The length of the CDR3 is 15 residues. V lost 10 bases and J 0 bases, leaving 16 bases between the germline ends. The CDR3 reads CATRDSLFSGNTIYF. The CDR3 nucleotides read TGTGCCACTCGGGACTCCCTTTTCTCTGGAAACACCATATATTTT.

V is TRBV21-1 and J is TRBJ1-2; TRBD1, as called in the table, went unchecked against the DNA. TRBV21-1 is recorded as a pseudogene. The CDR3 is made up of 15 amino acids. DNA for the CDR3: TGTGCCAGCAGCAAACCAGGGACAGACTGCTATGGCTACACCTTC. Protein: CASSKPGTDCYGYTF.

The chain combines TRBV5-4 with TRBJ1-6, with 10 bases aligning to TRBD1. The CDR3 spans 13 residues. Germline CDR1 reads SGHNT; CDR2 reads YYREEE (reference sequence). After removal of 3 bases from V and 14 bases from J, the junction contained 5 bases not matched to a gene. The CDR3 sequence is CASSYRDRGSLHF. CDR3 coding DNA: TGTGCCAGCAGCTACCGGGACAGGGGTTCCCTCCACTTT.